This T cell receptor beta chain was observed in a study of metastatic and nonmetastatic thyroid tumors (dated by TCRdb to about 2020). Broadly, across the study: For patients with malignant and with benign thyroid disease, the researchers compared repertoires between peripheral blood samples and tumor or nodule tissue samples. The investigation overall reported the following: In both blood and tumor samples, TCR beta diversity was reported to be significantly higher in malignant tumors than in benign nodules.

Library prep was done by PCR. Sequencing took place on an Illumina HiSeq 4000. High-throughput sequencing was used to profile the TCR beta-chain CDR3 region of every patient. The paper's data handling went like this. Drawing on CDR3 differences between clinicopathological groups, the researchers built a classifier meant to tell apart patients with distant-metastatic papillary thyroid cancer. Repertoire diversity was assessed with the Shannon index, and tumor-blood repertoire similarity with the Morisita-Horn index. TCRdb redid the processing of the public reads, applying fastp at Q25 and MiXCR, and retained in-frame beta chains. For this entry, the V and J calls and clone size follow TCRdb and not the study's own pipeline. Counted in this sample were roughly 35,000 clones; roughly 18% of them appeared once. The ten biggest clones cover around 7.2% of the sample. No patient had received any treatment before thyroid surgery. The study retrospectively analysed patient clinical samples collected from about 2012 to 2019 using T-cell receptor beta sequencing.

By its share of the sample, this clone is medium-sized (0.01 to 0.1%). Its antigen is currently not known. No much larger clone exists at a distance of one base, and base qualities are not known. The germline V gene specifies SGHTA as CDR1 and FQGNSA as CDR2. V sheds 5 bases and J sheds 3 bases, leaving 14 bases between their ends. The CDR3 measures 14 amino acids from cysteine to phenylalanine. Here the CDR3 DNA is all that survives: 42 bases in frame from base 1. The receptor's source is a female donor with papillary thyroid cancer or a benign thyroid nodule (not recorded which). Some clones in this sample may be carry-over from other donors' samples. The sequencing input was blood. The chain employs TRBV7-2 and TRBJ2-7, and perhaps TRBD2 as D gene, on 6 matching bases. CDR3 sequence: CASSVHGSYYEQYF. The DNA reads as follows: TGTGCCAGCAGCGTCCACGGGAGCTACTACGAGCAGTACTTC.